What follows is one T cell receptor beta chain and its context. Its target is not known. This sample was taken from a study of STAT3 mutations in large granular lymphocyte leukemia. Study in general: Roughly half of the longitudinally sequenced T-LGLL patients carried detectable canonical activating STAT3 mutations. Over half of T-LGLL patients had one or more immunosuppressive regimens.

Findings of the study overall: Every T-cell large granular lymphocyte leukemia patient had at least one immunodominant TCR beta clonotype. In some patients, a small highly pathogenic clone possibly went undetected.

Tens of thousands of productive templates were obtained per sample on average. Repertoires were generated with immunoSEQ multiplex PCR, while TCRdb's copy carries only in-frame clones and drops some. This table has 25,000 to 40,000 clones, around 85% appearing once. The CDR3 consists of 15 residues. Germline V gene lookup returns CDR1 SGHRS and CDR2 YFSETQ. V was trimmed by 0 bases and J by 3 bases, leaving 12 bases between them. The chain recombines TRBV5-1 with TRBJ2-5; possibly TRBD2 for D (5 bases). Sequencing was performed on peripheral blood mononuclear cells. This TCR came from a man in his 60s with T-cell large granular lymphocyte leukemia. Some clones in this sample may be carry-over from other donors' samples. CDR3 in amino acids: CASSLVGSGEETQYF. The CDR3 coding sequence is TGCGCCAGCAGCTTGGTTGGGAGCGGAGAAGAGACCCAGTACTTC.